This entry describes one T cell receptor beta chain. Its target is not known. Broader study findings: Tumor Treg TCRs overlapped most with tumor naive CD4+ cells.

After constant-region reverse-primer amplification, full-length variable regions underwent semi-nested PCR with Nested Universal Primer A. A single record per CDR3 protein comes from TCRdb applying MiXCR to the 5' RACE reads. This table has 5,000 to 7,000 distinct CDR3 sequences, 40% to 60% appearing once. V gave up 4 bases and J gave up 1 base, with 10 bases separating them. CDR3 length equals 14 residues. CDR1 SGHRS and CDR2 YFSETQ come from the germline V gene. The V call is TRBV5-1, the J call TRBJ2-3; D not certain. The source material was memory CD4+ T cells sorted from blood. Subset in this sample: memory CD4+ T cells, CD4+CD45RO+CD25-. The receptor's source is a female donor with breast cancer. In DNA, the CDR3 is TGCGCCAGCAGCCGAGACTGGGGCACAGATACGCAGTATTTT. This codes for CASSRDWGTDTQYF.